These T cell receptor beta chains were read from a single sample in a study of PD-1 blockade in classical Hodgkin lymphoma. Some clones are missing from TCRdb's copy, which holds only in-frame ones; the method was immunoSEQ multiplex PCR. Seen here are 25,000 or so clones, 75% to 90% observed once, and the top ten hold 2% to 2.5%. Specimen: CD4+ T cells from blood, collected before the fourth cycle of nivolumab. The receptor source for this set is a human donor with classical Hodgkin lymphoma. The CDR3 runs from the conserved cysteine through the conserved F or W. D genes are given only for firm matches. Clone size is given for some rows only: seen once, a few or many times, or a class if the clone is expanded.

D gene	clone size	V gene	J gene	CDR3 DNA	CDR3 protein
.	.	TRBV5-1	TRBJ1-1	TGCGCCAGCAGCGATCAAATGAACACTGAAGCTTTCTTT	CASSDQMNTEAFF
TRBD2	.	TRBV14	TRBJ2-5	TGTGCCAGCAGCCAAGCACTAGCGGGAGGGCTAGAGACCCAGTACTTC	CASSQALAGGLETQYF
.	.	TRBV7-2	TRBJ2-1	TGTGCCAGCAGCTTAGGGCTAGCGCGGAGTAATGAGCAGTTCTTC	CASSLGLARSNEQFF
.	.	TRBV12-5	TRBJ1-5	TGTGCTAGTGGTTTAGAAGGGCTCGGCAATCAGCCCCAGCATTTT	CASGLEGLGNQPQHF
.	.	TRBV19	TRBJ1-2	TGTGCCAGTAGTAACATCCGGGGGGCCGGCTATGGCTACACCTTC	CASSNIRGAGYGYTF
.	.	TRBV6-6	TRBJ2-7	TGTGCCAGCAGTTTGAGTAGCGCTCCAACCCACGAGCAGTACTTC	CASSLSSAPTHEQYF
TRBD1	.	TRBV7-2	TRBJ1-2	TGTGCCAGCAGCCTAGTCGGACAGGCGGTGTATGGCTACACCTTC	CASSLVGQAVYGYTF
.	.	TRBV7-9	TRBJ2-1	TGTGCCAGCAGCTTAGCGGGAGGCAATGAGCAGTTCTTC	CASSLAGGNEQFF
.	once	TRBV18	TRBJ2-3	TGTGCCAGCTCACCCGTCTTGGGAGATACGCAGTATTTT	CASSPVLGDTQYF
TRBD2	.	TRBV12-5	TRBJ2-1	TGTGCTAGTGGCGGGGCTAGCGGGAGTTACAATGAGCAGTTCTTC	CASGGASGSYNEQFF
.	.	TRBV19	TRBJ1-5	TGTGCCAGTAGTAGGGCGAGGGAACAGCCCCAGCATTTT	CASSRAREQPQHF
.	.	TRBV2	TRBJ2-1	TGTGCCATCCCTAGCCTTACCTACAATGAGCAGTTCTTC	CAIPSLTYNEQFF
TRBD2	.	TRBV5-6	TRBJ2-1	TGTGCCAGCAGCCGCGGGACTAGCGGGAGTGGGCAGTTCTTC	CASSRGTSGSGQFF
.	.	TRBV19	TRBJ2-6	TGTGCCAGTAGTTTAAGTGTCGGGCGGACACTCGGGGCCAACGTCCTGACTTTC	CASSLSVGRTLGANVLTF
.	.	TRBV11-3	TRBJ1-5	TGTGCCAGCAGCCTCTTACCCAATCAGCCCCAGCATTTT	CASSLLPNQPQHF
TRBD1	.	TRBV14	TRBJ2-7	TGTGCCAGCAGCCACTTACCTCGGACAGGGGCCTACGAGCAGTACTTC	CASSHLPRTGAYEQYF
.	.	TRBV29-1	TRBJ2-2	TGCAGCGTCTTACCCACGGGACTTCAGGCCGGGGAGCTGTTTTTT	CSVLPTGLQAGELFF
TRBD1	.	TRBV6-5	TRBJ1-4	TGTGCCAGCAGTTGGGTCCGGGACAGGAATGAAAAACTGTTTTTT	CASSWVRDRNEKLFF
TRBD1	.	TRBV10-2	TRBJ2-4	TGCGCCAGCAGCCGACAGGGATCAGGGAACATTCAGTACTTC	CASSRQGSGNIQYF
.	few	TRBV19	TRBJ2-6	TGTGCCAGTAGTTCCCGTGGGGCCAACGTCCTGACTTTC	CASSSRGANVLTF
.	.	TRBV6-5	TRBJ1-1	TGTGCCAGCAGCCCACGCCGGAGTATGAACACTGAAGCTTTCTTT	CASSPRRSMNTEAFF
TRBD1	.	TRBV10-2	TRBJ2-5	TGCGCCAGCAGGCCGGGACAGGGGCTAGAGACCCAGTACTTC	CASRPGQGLETQYF
TRBD1	.	TRBV15	TRBJ2-3	TGTGCCACCAGCAGAGGTGGGGACAGCTACACAGATACGCAGTATTTT	CATSRGGDSYTDTQYF
.	.	TRBV6-1	TRBJ1-2	TGTGCCAGCAGTGAAGAAAAGGGTACGCGCCTCTATGGCTACACCTTC	CASSEEKGTRLYGYTF
.	.	TRBV25-1	TRBJ1-1	TGTGCCAGCAGTGAATTTTTGTTGGCCCGGGGGGTCTCTGAAGCTTTCTTT	CASSEFLLARGVSEAFF
TRBD1	.	TRBV7-6	TRBJ2-2	TGTGCCAGCAGCTCGCGGGACAGGGTCACCGGGGAGCTGTTTTTT	CASSSRDRVTGELFF
.	.	TRBV10-2	TRBJ2-5	TGCGCCAGCAGCCCCTTGCGGGTTCAAGAGACCCAGTACTTC	CASSPLRVQETQYF
.	.	TRBV4-1	TRBJ1-5	TGCGCCAGCAGCCAAGATCGTTTAGGACAAATGCTAGCCCCAAATCAGCCCCAGCATTTT	CASSQDRLGQMLAPNQPQHF
.	.	TRBV7-2	TRBJ2-7	TGTGCCAGCAGCTTAGCTGCATCTAGGGCCGAGCAGTACTTC	CASSLAASRAEQYF
TRBD1	.	TRBV7-9	TRBJ1-1	TGTGCCAGCAGCCCCGACAGGGTTCCGAACACTGAAGCTTTCTTT	CASSPDRVPNTEAFF
.	.	TRBV11-1	TRBJ2-2	TGTGCCAGCAGCTCTGAGTGGGGCCCAGGTCCCGGGGAGCTGTTTTTT	CASSSEWGPGPGELFF
TRBD2	.	TRBV7-6	TRBJ2-3	TGTGCCAGCAGCTTAGCTACCCCAGGACTAGCGGGGCAGGGAGATACGCAGTATTTT	CASSLATPGLAGQGDTQYF
.	once	TRBV11-2	TRBJ1-4	TGTGCCAGCAGCCCTACAGGGAGGTATGAAAAACTGTTTTTT	CASSPTGRYEKLFF
.	few	TRBV6-4	TRBJ2-7	TGTGCCAGCAGTGACGAGGATCTGTACGAGCAGTACTTC	CASSDEDLYEQYF
TRBD1	.	TRBV18	TRBJ2-5	TGTGCCAGCTCACCGACAGGGCCGGGGGAGACCCAGTACTTC	CASSPTGPGETQYF
.	.	TRBV7-6	TRBJ1-2	TGTGCCAGCAGCCCCGAAACAGGGAGCGGCTACACCTTC	CASSPETGSGYTF
.	.	TRBV7-2	TRBJ1-2	TGTGCCAGCAGCTCCGAGAAAATACGGGTCGGATATGGCTACACCTTC	CASSSEKIRVGYGYTF
.	.	TRBV7-2	TRBJ1-1	TGTGCCAGCAGCTTAATTAGCGATACTGAAGCTTTCTTT	CASSLISDTEAFF
.	.	TRBV2	TRBJ1-5	TGTGCCAGCAGAAGCGGATTAAATCAGCCCCAGCATTTT	CASRSGLNQPQHF
.	.	TRBV5-1	TRBJ2-7	TGCGCCAGCAGCTCACGAGGACAGAACTACGAGCAGTACTTC	CASSSRGQNYEQYF
TRBD2	.	TRBV30	TRBJ2-1	TGTGCCTGGAGGAGGACTAGCGGGAACAATGAGCAGTTCTTC	CAWRRTSGNNEQFF
TRBD1	.	TRBV5-1	TRBJ2-7	TGCGCCAGCTCAGGGGGTGGGTACGAGCAGTACTTC	CASSGGGYEQYF
.	once	TRBV4-1	TRBJ2-6	TGCGCCAGCAGCCCACTATGGCGGGACGATCTCTCTGGGGCCAACGTCCTGACTTTC	CASSPLWRDDLSGANVLTF
TRBD2	.	TRBV13	TRBJ2-1	TGTGCCAGCAGCTTAAAGCCCTCTACACTAGCGGGAAATGATAGGGGTGAGCAGTTCTTC	CASSLKPSTLAGNDRGEQFF
TRBD1	.	TRBV7-2	TRBJ1-1	TGTGCCAGCAGCCCGTTTGCCCTCGGACAGGGGGAAACTGAAGCTTTCTTT	CASSPFALGQGETEAFF
.	.	TRBV7-6	TRBJ2-2	TGTGCCAGCAGCGCGGACCCCGCCGGGGAGCTGTTTTTT	CASSADPAGELFF
.	.	TRBV10-3	TRBJ2-4	TGTGCCATCGCGAGGGAGGCCAAAAACATTCAGTACTTC	CAIAREAKNIQYF
TRBD2	.	TRBV28	TRBJ2-7	TGTGCCAGCAGGCTAGCGGCATCCTACGAGCAGTACTTC	CASRLAASYEQYF
TRBD1	.	TRBV18	TRBJ1-3	TGTGCCAGCTCACGGGACAGGGGCTCAACTGGAAACACCATATATTTT	CASSRDRGSTGNTIYF
.	.	TRBV10-1	TRBJ1-6	TGCGCCACCTCAGCGGAACAGGGAAATTCACCCCTCCACTTT	CATSAEQGNSPLHF
.	.	TRBV6-5	TRBJ2-5	TGTGCCAGCAGGCTCGGGCCGAGGGGAGAGACCCAGTACTTC	CASRLGPRGETQYF
.	.	TRBV2	TRBJ2-5	TGTGCCAGCAGTGAAGCACGCGGGACGGAGACCCAGTACTTC	CASSEARGTETQYF
TRBD2	.	TRBV6-4	TRBJ2-1	TGTGCCAGCAGCACCGGGACTAGCGGGATCTATGAGCAGTTCTTC	CASSTGTSGIYEQFF
.	.	TRBV7-2	TRBJ2-3	TGTGCCAGCAGCCCACCTAAGCCCACAGATACGCAGTATTTT	CASSPPKPTDTQYF
.	.	TRBV27	TRBJ1-5	TGTGCCAGCAGTCCCCGCAGGGGAAGGGGCAATCAGCCCCAGCATTTT	CASSPRRGRGNQPQHF